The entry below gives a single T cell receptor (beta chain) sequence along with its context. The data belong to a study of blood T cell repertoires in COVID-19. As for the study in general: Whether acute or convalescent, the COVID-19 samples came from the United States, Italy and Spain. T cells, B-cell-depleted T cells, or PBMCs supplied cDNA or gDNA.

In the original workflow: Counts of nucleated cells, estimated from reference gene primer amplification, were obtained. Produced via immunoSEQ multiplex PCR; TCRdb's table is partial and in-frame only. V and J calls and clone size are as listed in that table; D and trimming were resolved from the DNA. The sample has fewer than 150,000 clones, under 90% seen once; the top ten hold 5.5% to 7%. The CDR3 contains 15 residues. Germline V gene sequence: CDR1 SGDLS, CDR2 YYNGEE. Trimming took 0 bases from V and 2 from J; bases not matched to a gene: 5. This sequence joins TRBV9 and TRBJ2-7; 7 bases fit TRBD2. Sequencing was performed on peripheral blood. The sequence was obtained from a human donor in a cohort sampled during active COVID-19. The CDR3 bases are TGTGCCAGCAGCGTAGGTGGCGGGAGCCCCTACGAGCAGTACTTC. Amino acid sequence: CASSVGGGSPYEQYF.